The source of this T cell receptor beta chain is a study of cytomegalovirus exposure and HLA in healthy donors. The PCR had 60 Vbeta and 13 Jbeta primers. Sequencing used immunoSEQ multiplex PCR; TCRdb keeps in-frame clones, though not all of them. The sample has 110,000 to 150,000 clones; around 85% are singletons. Study-level points and caveats: Trimming of TCR beta V- and J-genes showed a link, identified in a later analysis, to a missense DCLRE1C variant.

Germline V gene lookup returns CDR1 SGHRS and CDR2 YFSETQ. V lost 3 bases and J lost 9; bases outside the gene matches: 9. This CDR3 is built from 16 residues. On this clone itself: The target antigen is unknown.

This TCR came from a female donor in good health and CMV-seronegative. Input material: PBMCs. V and J are TRBV5-1 and TRBJ2-1; 13 bases are a match to TRBD2. The CDR3 region is CASSSPGLAGVGEQFF. DNA for the CDR3: TGCGCCAGCAGCTCACCCGGACTAGCGGGAGTCGGTGAGCAGTTCTTC.